This entry describes one T cell receptor beta chain. Antigen specificity is unknown. Germline V gene sequence: CDR1 SGDLS, CDR2 YYNGEE. The ends were cut back, 7 bases at V and 5 bases at J, with 16 bases in the middle. The CDR3 spans 13 residues. Each sample yielded about 1.1 x 10^5 assayed TCR templates. Assay used: immunoSEQ multiplex PCR; TCRdb lists only in-frame clones, some missing. The data hold over 60,000 clones, with about 90% observed a single time. The source of the sample is a study of siplizumab effects on memory and regulatory T cells. Overall study results and limits: Naive T cells were seen as more diverse than memory cells and as major alloresponse contributors. Siplizumab cultures yielded proliferating Tregs whose suppressive function was not confirmed. Researchers could not give a naive or memory phenotype to roughly 75-95% of proliferating CD4+ or CD8+ clones.

Input material: CD8+ T cells sorted from blood. This clonotype originated in a human donor in good health. The rearrangement joins TRBV9 to TRBJ2-7; perhaps TRBD1 as D (6 bases). The CDR3 coding sequence is TGTGCCAGCTCCGATGGGGGCTTCCACGAGCAGTACTTC. It translates to CASSDGGFHEQYF.